The rows below give T cell receptor beta chains drawn from one sample of a study of blood T cell repertoires in COVID-19. The protocol was immunoSEQ multiplex PCR, while the TCRdb copy is restricted to in-frame clones and leaves out a portion. Among some 120,000 clones listed, more than 90% were seen once. Sequences were obtained from peripheral blood. All receptors come from a man between 50 and 59 years old with active COVID-19. The CDR3 runs from the conserved cysteine through the conserved F or W.

>TRBJ1-2|TRBV11-2
CASSPTSWSPALSYGYTF
>TRBJ2-3|TRBV5-8
CASSLGGGRATDTQYF
>TRBJ2-1|TRBV24-1
CATSDLDTNEQFF
>TRBJ1-2|TRBV19
CASSIVTGINYGYTF
>TRBJ1-1|TRBV25-1
CASSGTPGVPEAFF
>TRBJ2-2|TRBV13
CASSLRTSGSVTGELFF
>TRBJ2-1|TRBV11-2
CASSLSVLAGNEQFF
>TRBJ2-3|TRBV19
CASSSTGLQIGTQYF
>TRBJ1-1|TRBV5-4
CASSQYRLESEAFF
>TRBJ1-2|TRBV7-9
CASSSSGTGKRDGYTF